The rows below give T cell receptor beta chains drawn from one sample of a study of control samples from healthy donors and cancer patients. Assay: immunoSEQ multiplex PCR; the TCRdb copy retains only in-frame clones and omits some. The sample has tens of thousands of clones, 85% seen once. Specimen: blood. These receptors were collected from a man aged 30-40 years in good health. Both conserved end residues are trimmed from each CDR3. Fields, in order: J gene, V gene, CDR3 protein.

>TRBJ1-2|TRBV6-5
ASSSGSGYGYT
>TRBJ2-7|TRBV3-1/TRBV3-2
ASSRGYEQY
>TRBJ1-1|TRBV10-3
AIRDGNTEAF
>TRBJ1-6|TRBV19
ASSIDGDSPLH
>TRBJ1-5|TRBV5-1
ASSLEGAVNQPQH
>TRBJ2-5|TRBV7-9
ASSFGETQY
>TRBJ2-2|TRBV18
ASSPSDGGELF
>TRBJ2-1|TRBV5-4
ASSLGRSPSYNEQF
>TRBJ1-5|TRBV4-2
ASSQDFSGNQPQH
>TRBJ1-6|TRBV30
AWSMMGISGSPLH
>TRBJ2-1|TRBV29-1
SVASGGLHNEQF
>TRBJ1-5|TRBV3-1/TRBV3-2
ASSSTGDNQPQH
>TRBJ1-1|TRBV21-1
ASSKVATLFMNTEAF
>TRBJ2-5|TRBV29-1
SVPLAGLGETQY
>TRBJ1-2|TRBV9
ASSVVRPGQVMHGYT